The present TCR beta chain was sequenced within a study of T-cell reconstitution after alpha-beta-depleted transplantation in children. This CDR3 contains 15 residues. With 0 bases removed from V and 4 bases from J, the gap between germline ends came to 10 bases. Unique molecular identifiers were incorporated when the TCRbeta library was constructed. TCRdb analysed the PCR reads with MiXCR anew, one entry per CDR3 protein. The sample has about 690,000 distinct CDR3 sequences, roughly 17% seen once. The rearrangement uses TRBV12-3 or TRBV12-4 and TRBJ1-5; no clear D. The sequence came from a human donor who donated a stem cell graft to a child with acute myeloid leukemia. Sequencing was performed on PBMCs from the stem cell graft donor, taken from the stem cell graft. The CDR3 sequence is CASSLAGSANQPQHF. The CDR3 DNA is TGTGCCAGCAGTTTAGCGGGATCAGCAAATCAGCCCCAGCATTTT.